This T cell receptor beta chain was captured in a study of response to subunit inactivated influenza vaccine (dated by TCRdb to 2016 to 2019). Study-wide context: To follow how T cells responded to a trivalent subunit inactivated influenza vaccine, the researchers relied on deep quantitative profiling of the T cell receptor repertoire. What the research found in general, with its limitations: The authors proposed that each seasonal influenza vaccination may bring in only a limited number of new T cells.

The CDR3 starts with the cysteine, ends with the phenylalanine, and has 15 residues. The retained sequence is limited to the CDR3, 45 bases, with the frame set at the first base. The germline V gene provides CDR1 LGHNA and CDR2 YSLEER. After removal of 4 bases from V and 6 bases from J, the junction retains 7 bases not matched to a gene. Concerning this clonotype itself: Its antigen has not been determined. One base away there is no much larger clone; base qualities are not given.

The library was produced with RT-PCR. Instrument on record: Illumina HiSeq 2500. Clones were called with MiXCR by TCRdb after fastp trimmed the public reads at Q25, and only in-frame beta chains were retained. For every CDR3 protein sequence, its rows merge into one entry that carries the most common genes and DNA. Across this sample there are 650,000 or so distinct CDR3 sequences, with 11% to 15% seen only once. The ten most abundant clones make up 6% to 9.5% of the sample. Sequencing was performed on PBMCs from blood, taken less than 15 days before vaccination. Recombination joined TRBV4-3 with TRBJ2-1; TRBD2 aligns with 9 central bases. This clonotype originated in a man aged 45-60 years who received an inactivated influenza vaccine. Donor details come from another sample of the same person, matched by shared clones. The DNA sequence follows: TGCGCCAGCAGCCCCGGGACTAGCCCCTTCAATGAGCAGTTCTTC. It translates as CASSPGTSPFNEQFF.